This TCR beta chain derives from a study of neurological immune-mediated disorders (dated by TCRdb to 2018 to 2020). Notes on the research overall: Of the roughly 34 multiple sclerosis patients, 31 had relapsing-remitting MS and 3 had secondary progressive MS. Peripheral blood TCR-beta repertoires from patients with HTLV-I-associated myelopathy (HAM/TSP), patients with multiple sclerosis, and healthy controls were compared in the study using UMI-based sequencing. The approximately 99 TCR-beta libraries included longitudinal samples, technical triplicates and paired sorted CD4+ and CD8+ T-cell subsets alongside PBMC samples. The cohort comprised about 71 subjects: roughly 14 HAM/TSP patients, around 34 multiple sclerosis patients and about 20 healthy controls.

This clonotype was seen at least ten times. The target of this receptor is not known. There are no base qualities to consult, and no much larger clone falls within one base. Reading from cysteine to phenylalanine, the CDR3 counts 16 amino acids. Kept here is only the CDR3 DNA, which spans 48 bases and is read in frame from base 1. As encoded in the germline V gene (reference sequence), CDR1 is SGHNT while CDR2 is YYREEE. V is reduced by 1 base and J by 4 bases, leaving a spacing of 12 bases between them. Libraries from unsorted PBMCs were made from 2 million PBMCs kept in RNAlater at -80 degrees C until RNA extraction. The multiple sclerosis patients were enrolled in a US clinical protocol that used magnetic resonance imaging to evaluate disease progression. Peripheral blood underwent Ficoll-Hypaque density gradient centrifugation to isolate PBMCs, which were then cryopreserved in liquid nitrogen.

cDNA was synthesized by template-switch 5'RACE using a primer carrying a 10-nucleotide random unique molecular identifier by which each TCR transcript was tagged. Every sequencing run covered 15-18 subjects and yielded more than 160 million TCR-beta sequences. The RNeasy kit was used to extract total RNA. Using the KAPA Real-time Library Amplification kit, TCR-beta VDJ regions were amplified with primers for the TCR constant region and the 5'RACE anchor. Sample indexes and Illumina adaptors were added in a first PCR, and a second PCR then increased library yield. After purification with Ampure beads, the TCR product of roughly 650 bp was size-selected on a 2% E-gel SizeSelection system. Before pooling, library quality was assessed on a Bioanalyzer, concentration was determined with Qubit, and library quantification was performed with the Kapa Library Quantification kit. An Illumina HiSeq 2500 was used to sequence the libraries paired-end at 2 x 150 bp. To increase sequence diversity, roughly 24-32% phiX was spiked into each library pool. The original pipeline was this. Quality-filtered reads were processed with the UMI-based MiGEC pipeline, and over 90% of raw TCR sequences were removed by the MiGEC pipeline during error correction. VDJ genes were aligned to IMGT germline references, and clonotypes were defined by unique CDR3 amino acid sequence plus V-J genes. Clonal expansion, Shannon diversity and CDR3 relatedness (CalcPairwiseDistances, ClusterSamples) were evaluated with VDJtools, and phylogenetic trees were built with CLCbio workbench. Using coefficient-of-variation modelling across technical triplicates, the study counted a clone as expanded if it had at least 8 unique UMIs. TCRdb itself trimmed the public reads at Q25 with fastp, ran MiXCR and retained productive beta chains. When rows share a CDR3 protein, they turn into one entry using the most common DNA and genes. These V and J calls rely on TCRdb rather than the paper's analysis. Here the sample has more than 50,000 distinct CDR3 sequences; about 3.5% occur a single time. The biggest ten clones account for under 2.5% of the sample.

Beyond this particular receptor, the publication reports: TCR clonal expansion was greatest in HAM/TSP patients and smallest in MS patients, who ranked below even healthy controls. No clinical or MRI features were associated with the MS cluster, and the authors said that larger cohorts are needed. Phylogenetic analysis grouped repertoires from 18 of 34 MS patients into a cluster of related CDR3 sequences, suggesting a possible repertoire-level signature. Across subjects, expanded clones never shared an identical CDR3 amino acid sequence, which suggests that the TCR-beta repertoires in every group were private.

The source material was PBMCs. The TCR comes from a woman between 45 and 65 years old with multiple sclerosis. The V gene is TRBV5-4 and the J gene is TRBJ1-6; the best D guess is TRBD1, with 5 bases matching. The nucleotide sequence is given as TGTGCCAGCAGCTTGATTTCGGGGGGTTATAATTCACCCCTCCACTTT. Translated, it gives CASSLISGGYNSPLHF.